This TCR beta chain was obtained from a study of CD8 T cells in Susac syndrome. Germline V CDR1 and CDR2: SGDLS, YYNGEE. V lost 1 base and J lost 1, with 15 bases in between. The CDR3 has 16 residues. Of note for this clonotype: Its antigen is unidentified.

Regarding the study as a whole: The study admitted that it had a relatively small number of individuals in its TCR sequencing and HLA analysis.

The control participants were healthy donors, and these controls were matched with respect to both age and sex. Random hexamers primed reverse transcription of about 0.45 to 1 ug RNA. The authors amplified TCR beta CDR3 across 54 Vbeta and 13 Jbeta using immunoSEQ multiplex PCR. One entry per CDR3 protein results from TCRdb running MiXCR on the immunoSEQ multiplex PCR reads. The data hold some 190,000 distinct CDR3 sequences, with approximately 95% observed a single time. Sequencing was done on a sample of CD4+ T cells from PBMCs. The clonotype was recovered from a human donor in good health. This chain connects TRBV9 to TRBJ2-7; D is undetermined. The CDR3 region is CASSVSPATTSYEQYF. The CDR3 nucleotides read TGTGCCAGCAGCGTAAGTCCGGCTACTACTTCCTACGAGCAGTACTTC.